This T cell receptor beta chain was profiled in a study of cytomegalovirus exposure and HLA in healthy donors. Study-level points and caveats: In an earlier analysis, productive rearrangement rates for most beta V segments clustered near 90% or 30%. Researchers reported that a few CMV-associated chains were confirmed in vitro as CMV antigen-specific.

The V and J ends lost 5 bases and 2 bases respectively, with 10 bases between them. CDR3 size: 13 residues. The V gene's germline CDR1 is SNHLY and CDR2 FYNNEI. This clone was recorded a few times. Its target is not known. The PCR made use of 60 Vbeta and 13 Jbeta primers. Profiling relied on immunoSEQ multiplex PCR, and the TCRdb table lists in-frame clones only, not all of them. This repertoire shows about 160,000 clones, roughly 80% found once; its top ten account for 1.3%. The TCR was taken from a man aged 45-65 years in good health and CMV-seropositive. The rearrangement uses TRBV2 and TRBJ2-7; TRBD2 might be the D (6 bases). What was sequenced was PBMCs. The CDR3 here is CASSRSGPYEQYF. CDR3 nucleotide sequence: TGTGCCAGCAGTCGTAGCGGACCCTACGAGCAGTACTTC.